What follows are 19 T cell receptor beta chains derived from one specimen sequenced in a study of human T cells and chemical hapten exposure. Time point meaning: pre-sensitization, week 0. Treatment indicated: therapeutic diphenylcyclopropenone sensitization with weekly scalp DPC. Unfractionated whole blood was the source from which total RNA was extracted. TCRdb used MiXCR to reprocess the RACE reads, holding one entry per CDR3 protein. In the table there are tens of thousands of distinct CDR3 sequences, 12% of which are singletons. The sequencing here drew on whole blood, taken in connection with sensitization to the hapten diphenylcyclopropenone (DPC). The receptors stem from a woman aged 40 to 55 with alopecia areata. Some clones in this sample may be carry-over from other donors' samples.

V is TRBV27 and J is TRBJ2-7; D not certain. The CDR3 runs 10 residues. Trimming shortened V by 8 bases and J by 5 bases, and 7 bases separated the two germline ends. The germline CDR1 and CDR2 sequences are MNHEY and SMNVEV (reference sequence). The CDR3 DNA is TGTGCCAGCCCTTCACACGAGCAGTACTTC. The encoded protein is CASPSHEQYF.

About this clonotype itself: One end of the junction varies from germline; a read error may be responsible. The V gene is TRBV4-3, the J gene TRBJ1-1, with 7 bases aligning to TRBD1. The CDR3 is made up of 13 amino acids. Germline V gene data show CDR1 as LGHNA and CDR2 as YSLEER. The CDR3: CASGGQRNTDAFF. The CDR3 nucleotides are TGCGCCAGCGGGGGACAGAGGAACACTGATGCTTTCTTT.

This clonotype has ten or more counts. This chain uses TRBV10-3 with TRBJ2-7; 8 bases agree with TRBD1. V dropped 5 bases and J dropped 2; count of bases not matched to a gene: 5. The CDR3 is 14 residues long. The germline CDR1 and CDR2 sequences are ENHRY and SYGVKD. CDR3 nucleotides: TGTGCCATCAGTACAGGGGGGCAGGCCTACGAGCAGTACTTC. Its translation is CAISTGGQAYEQYF.

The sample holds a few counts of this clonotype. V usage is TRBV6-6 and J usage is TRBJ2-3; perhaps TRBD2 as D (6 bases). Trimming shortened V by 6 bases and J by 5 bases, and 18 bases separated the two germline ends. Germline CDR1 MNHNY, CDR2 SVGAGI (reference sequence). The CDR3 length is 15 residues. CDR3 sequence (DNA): TGTGCCAGCAGCCACCGGAGGGAGAGTAGAGATACGCAGTATTTT. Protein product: CASSHRRESRDTQYF.

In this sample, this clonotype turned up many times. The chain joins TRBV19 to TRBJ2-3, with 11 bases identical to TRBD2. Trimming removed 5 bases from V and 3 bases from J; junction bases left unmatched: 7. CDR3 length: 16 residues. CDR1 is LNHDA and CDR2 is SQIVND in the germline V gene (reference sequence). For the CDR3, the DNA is TGTGCCAGTAGTTCAAGGACTAGCGGGTCTACAGATACGCAGTATTTT. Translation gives CASSSRTSGSTDTQYF.

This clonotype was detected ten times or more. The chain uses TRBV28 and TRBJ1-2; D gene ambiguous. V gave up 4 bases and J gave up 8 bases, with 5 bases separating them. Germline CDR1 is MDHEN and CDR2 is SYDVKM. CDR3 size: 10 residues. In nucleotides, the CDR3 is TGTGCCAGCAGTTCGGAAGGCTACACCTTC. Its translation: CASSSEGYTF.

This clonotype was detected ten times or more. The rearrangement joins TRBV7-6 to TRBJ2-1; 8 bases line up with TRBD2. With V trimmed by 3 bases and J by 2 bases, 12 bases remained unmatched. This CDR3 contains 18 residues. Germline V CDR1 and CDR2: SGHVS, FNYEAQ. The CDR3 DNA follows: TGTGCCAGCAGCTTGGGACCGAGAGCGGGAGTAACCTACAATGAGCAGTTCTTC. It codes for CASSLGPRAGVTYNEQFF.

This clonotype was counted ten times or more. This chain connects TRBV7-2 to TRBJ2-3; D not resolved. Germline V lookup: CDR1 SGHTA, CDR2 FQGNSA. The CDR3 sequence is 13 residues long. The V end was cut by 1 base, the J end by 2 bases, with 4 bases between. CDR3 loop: CASSLVTTDTQYF. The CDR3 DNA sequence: TGTGCCAGCAGCTTAGTAACCACAGATACGCAGTATTTT.

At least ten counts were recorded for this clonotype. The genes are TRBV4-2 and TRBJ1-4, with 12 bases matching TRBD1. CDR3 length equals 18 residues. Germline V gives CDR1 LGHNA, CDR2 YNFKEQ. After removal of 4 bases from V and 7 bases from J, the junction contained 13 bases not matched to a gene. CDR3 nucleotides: TGTGCCAGCAGCCCGGCCGGGACAGGGGGCCGGTCGGGTGAAAAACTGTTTTTT. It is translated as CASSPAGTGGRSGEKLFF.

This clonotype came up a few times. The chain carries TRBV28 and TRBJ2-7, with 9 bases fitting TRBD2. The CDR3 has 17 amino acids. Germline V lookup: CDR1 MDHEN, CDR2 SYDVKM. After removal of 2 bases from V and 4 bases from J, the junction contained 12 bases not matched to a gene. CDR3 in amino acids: CASSLILGAGGKYEQYF. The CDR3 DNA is TGTGCCAGCAGTTTAATCCTTGGCGCGGGGGGGAAGTACGAGCAGTACTTC.

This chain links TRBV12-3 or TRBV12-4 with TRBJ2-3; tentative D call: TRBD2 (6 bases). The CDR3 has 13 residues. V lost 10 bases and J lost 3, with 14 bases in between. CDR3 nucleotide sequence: TGTGCCAACGCGCGGGGTGGTACAGATACGCAGTATTTT. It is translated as CANARGGTDTQYF.

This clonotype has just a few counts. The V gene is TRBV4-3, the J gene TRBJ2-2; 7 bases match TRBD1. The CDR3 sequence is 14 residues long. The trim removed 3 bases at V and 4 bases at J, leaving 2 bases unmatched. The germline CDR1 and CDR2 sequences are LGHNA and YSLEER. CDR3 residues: CASSHPGGTGELFF. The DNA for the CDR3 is TGCGCCAGCAGCCACCCAGGGGGCACCGGGGAGCTGTTTTTT.

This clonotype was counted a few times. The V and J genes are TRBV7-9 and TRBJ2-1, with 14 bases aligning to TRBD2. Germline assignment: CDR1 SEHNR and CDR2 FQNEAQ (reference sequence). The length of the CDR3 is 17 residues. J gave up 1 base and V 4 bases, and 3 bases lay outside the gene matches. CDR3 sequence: CASSWTSGRKSYNEQFF. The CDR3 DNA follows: TGTGCCAGCAGCTGGACTAGCGGGAGGAAATCCTACAATGAGCAGTTCTTC.

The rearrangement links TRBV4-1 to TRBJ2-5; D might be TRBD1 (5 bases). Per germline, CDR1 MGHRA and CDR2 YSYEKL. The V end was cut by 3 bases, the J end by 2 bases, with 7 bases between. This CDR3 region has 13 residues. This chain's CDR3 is CASSQSGQETQYF. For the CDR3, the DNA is TGCGCCAGCAGCCAGTCAGGGCAAGAGACCCAGTACTTC.

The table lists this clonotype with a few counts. CDR3 in DNA: TGTGCCAGCAGAGCGCCTACAGGGGGGAACACTGAAGCTTTCTTT. It specifies CASRAPTGGNTEAFF. This chain uses TRBV2 with TRBJ1-1; 8 bases fit TRBD1. With V trimmed by 6 bases and J by 1 base, 7 bases remained unmatched. Germline values: CDR1 SNHLY, CDR2 FYNNEI. The CDR3 runs 15 residues.

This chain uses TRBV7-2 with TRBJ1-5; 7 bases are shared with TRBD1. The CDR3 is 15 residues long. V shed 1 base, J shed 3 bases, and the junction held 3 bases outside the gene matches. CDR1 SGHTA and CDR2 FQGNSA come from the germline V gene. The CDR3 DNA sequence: TGTGCCAGCAGCTTAGGGACAGGATCCAATCAGCCCCAGCATTTT. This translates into CASSLGTGSNQPQHF. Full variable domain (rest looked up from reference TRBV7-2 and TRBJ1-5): GAGVSQSPSNKVTEKGKDVELRCDPISGHTALYWYRQSLGQGLEFLIYFQGNSAPDKSGLPSDRFSAERTGGSVSTLTIQRTQQEDSAVYLCASSLGTGSNQPQHFGDGTRLSIL.

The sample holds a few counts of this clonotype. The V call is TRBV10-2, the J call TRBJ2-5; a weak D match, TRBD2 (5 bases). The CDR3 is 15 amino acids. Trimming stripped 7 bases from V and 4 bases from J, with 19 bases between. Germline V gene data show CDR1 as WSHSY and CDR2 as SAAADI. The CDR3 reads CASISGEGSRETQYF. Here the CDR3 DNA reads TGCGCCAGCATATCCGGTGAGGGCTCCAGAGAGACCCAGTACTTC.

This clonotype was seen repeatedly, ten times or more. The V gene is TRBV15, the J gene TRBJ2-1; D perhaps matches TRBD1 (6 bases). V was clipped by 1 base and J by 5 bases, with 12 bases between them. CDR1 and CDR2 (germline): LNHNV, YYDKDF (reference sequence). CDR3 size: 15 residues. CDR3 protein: CATSRGTDPDNEQFF. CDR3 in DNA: TGTGCCACCAGCAGAGGGACAGACCCTGACAATGAGCAGTTCTTC.

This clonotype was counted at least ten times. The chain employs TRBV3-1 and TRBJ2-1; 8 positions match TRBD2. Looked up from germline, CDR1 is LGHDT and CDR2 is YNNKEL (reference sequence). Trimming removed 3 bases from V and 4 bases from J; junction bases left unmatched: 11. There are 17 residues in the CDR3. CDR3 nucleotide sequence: TGTGCCAGCAGCCATCGGTCCGGGGGGGCCGCTTACAATGAGCAGTTCTTC. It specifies CASSHRSGGAAYNEQFF.